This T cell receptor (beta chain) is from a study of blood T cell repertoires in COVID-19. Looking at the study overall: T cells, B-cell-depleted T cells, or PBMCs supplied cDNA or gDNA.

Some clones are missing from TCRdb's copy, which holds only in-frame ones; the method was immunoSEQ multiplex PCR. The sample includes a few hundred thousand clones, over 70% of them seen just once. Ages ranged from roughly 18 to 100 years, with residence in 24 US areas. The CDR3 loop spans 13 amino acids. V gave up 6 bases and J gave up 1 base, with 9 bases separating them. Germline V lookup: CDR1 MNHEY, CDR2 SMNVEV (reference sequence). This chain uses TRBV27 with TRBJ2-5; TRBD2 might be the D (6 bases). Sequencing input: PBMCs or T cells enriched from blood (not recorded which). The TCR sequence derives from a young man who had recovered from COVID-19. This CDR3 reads CASRDYLQETQYF. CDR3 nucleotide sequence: TGTGCCAGCAGGGACTACCTCCAAGAGACCCAGTACTTC.